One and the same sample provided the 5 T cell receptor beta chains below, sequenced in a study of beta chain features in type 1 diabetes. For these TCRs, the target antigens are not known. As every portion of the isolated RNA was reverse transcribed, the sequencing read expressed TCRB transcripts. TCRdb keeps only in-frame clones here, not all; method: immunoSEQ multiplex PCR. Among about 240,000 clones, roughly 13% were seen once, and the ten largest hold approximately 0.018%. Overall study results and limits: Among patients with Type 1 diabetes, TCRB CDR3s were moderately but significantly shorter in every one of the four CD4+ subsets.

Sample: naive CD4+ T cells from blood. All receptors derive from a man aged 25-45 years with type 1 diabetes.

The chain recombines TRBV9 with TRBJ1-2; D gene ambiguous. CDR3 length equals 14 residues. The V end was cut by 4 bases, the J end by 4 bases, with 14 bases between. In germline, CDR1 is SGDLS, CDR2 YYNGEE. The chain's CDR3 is CASSTKTGSYGYTF. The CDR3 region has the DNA TGTGCCAGCAGCACCAAGACGGGGTCCTATGGCTACACCTTC.

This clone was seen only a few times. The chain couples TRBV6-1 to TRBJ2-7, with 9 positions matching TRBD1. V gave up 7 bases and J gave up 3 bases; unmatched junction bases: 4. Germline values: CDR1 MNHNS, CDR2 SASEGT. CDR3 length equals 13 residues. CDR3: CASTRDRDYEQYF. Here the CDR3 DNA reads TGTGCCAGCACCCGGGACAGGGACTACGAGCAGTACTTC.

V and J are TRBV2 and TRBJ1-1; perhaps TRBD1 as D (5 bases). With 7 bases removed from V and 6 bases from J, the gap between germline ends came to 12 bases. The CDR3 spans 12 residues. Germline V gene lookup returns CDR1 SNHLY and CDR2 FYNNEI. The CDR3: CASTSGLPEAFF. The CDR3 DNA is TGTGCCAGCACGTCAGGGCTCCCTGAAGCTTTCTTT.

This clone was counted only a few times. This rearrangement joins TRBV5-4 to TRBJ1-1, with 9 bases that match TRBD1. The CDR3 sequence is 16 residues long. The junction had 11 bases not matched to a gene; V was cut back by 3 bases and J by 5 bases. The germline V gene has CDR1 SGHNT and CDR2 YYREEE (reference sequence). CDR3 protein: CASSSPSGTGKTEAFF. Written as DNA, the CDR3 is TGTGCCAGCAGCTCGCCGTCCGGGACAGGGAAGACTGAAGCTTTCTTT.

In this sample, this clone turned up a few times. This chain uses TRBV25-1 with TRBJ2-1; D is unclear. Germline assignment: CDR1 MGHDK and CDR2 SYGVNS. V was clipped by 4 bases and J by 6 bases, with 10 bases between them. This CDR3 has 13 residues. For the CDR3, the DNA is TGTGCCAGCAGTGTCTTAGAACTCAATGAGCAGTTCTTC. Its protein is CASSVLELNEQFF.